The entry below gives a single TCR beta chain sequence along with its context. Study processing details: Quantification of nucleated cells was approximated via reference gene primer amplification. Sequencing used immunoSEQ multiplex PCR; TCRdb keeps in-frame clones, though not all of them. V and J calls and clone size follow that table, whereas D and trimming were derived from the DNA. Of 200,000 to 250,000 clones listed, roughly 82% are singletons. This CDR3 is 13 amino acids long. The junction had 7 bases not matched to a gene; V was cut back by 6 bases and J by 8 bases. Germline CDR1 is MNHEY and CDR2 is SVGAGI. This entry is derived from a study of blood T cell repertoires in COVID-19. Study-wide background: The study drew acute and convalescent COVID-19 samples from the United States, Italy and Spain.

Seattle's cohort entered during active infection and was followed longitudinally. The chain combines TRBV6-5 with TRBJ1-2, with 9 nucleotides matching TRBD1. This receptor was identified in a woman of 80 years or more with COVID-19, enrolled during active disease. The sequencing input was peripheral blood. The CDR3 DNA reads TGTGCCAGCAGGCGGACAGGGGATTCCGGCTACACCTTC. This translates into CASRRTGDSGYTF.